The 23 T cell receptor beta chains listed next were all sequenced from one sample in a study of CD8 T cells in ankylosing spondylitis (dated by TCRdb to 2015 to 2018). The receptor library was made with 5' RACE. The reads were generated on an Illumina HiSeq 2500. TCRdb passed the public sequencing reads through fastp at Q25 and MiXCR, retaining productive beta sequences. CDR3 protein duplicates are merged, each entry listing the most common genes and DNA. The sample data list fewer than 250,000 distinct CDR3 sequences, and roughly a tenth of these were observed just once. The ten largest make up around 2.6% of the sample. The source material was blood, either unsorted or a sorted T cell fraction (not recorded which). The receptor set was obtained from a male donor with ankylosing spondylitis or in good health (not recorded which).

The genes are TRBV9 and TRBJ2-1, with TRBD2 matching 11 bases. V was pared by 0 bases and J by 6 bases, with 2 bases of the junction left unmatched. Germline V gene data show CDR1 as SGDLS and CDR2 as YYNGEE. The CDR3 has 15 residues. CDR3 coding DNA: TGTGCCAGCAGCGTAGTACTAGCGGGAGTCAATGAGCAGTTCTTC. Translated: CASSVVLAGVNEQFF.

The chain is built from TRBV20-1 and TRBJ2-1; TRBD1 matches 11 bases. The CDR3 is 16 residues long. After removal of 5 bases from V and 2 bases from J, the junction contained 8 bases not matched to a gene. Germline V gene sequence: CDR1 DFQATT, CDR2 SNEGSKA (reference sequence). In DNA form, the CDR3 reads TGCAGTGCTGGGGACAGGGGGAAGGTCACCTACAATGAGCAGTTCTTC. This encodes CSAGDRGKVTYNEQFF.

This clonotype was seen many times. The chain combines TRBV27 with TRBJ1-1; TRBD1 is a possible D gene (5 bases). The germline gives CDR1 MNHEY, CDR2 SMNVEV (reference sequence). Trimming took off 3 bases at V and 4 bases at J, with 9 bases between the two ends. This CDR3 region has 13 residues. CDR3 region: CASSFFGGTEAFF. The CDR3, as DNA: TGTGCCAGCAGTTTTTTCGGGGGCACTGAAGCTTTCTTT.

Of note for this clonotype: A much larger clone lies a single base off, so this may be a read error. The chain has TRBV6-2 or TRBV6-3 and TRBJ2-2; D possibly corresponds to TRBD1 (5 bases). Trimming pared 8 bases from V and 3 bases from J, leaving 13 bases between. The germline V gene has CDR1 MNHEY and CDR2 SVGEGT. CDR3 length equals 14 residues. CDR3 sequence reads: CASRRQTDTGELFF. In DNA form, the CDR3 reads TGTGCCAGCCGGAGACAGACGGACACCGGGGAGCTGTTTTTT.

This clonotype was picked up many times. This chain connects TRBV20-1 to TRBJ1-6; D possibly corresponds to TRBD1 (6 bases). The germline CDR1 and CDR2 sequences are DFQATT and SNEGSKA (reference sequence). The V gene lost 6 bases and the J gene lost 9 bases, with 18 bases spanning the gap. CDR3 length: 14 residues. The CDR3 region is CSAGRGYYASPLHF. The DNA for the CDR3 is TGCAGTGCCGGGAGGGGGTACTACGCTTCACCCCTCCACTTT.

Ten or more counts support this clonotype. The chain recombines TRBV7-9 with TRBJ2-5; 7 nucleotides align to TRBD1. This CDR3 contains 15 residues. Germline V CDR1 and CDR2: SEHNR, FQNEAQ (reference sequence). With V trimmed by 4 bases and J by 2 bases, 7 bases remained unmatched. As DNA, the CDR3 is TGTGCCAGCAGCTCTAGACAGGGAGTGCAAGAGACCCAGTACTTC. Amino acid sequence: CASSSRQGVQETQYF.

This clonotype has a count of ten or more. The chain links TRBV20-1 to TRBJ2-7; 7 bases map to TRBD1. This CDR3 has 13 amino acids. Germline V CDR1 and CDR2: DFQATT, SNEGSKA (reference sequence). V lost 3 bases and J lost 2; bases outside the gene matches: 4. The CDR3 is CSARSQGAYEQYF. The DNA for the CDR3 is TGCAGTGCTAGGTCCCAGGGGGCCTACGAGCAGTACTTC.

This clonotype was detected ten times or more. The V call is TRBV29-1, the J call TRBJ2-5, with 8 bases aligning to TRBD1. CDR3 length equals 13 residues. Trimming at V came to 3 bases and at J to 5 bases, leaving 5 bases not matched to a gene. CDR1 is SQVTM, CDR2 ANQGSEA, per germline. CDR3 sequence (DNA): TGCAGCGTTGACCGGGACAGGATGGAGACCCAGTACTTC. This sequence encodes CSVDRDRMETQYF.

This clonotype has at least ten counts. V gene TRBV27 combines with J gene TRBJ1-5; D possibly corresponds to TRBD1 (5 bases). The germline V gene has CDR1 MNHEY and CDR2 SMNVEV (reference sequence). The CDR3 has 14 amino acids. V lost 0 bases, J lost 6 bases, and 9 bases lay in between. The CDR3 here is CASSLSGGSQPQHF. The CDR3 nucleotides read TGTGCCAGCAGTTTATCGGGGGGGAGTCAGCCCCAGCATTTT.

DNA for the CDR3: TGTGCCATCAGTGAGTACCCGGGACACGGGATGAACAATGAGCAGTTCTTC. Its translation: CAISEYPGHGMNNEQFF. The rearrangement links TRBV10-3 to TRBJ2-1; D perhaps matches TRBD1 (6 bases). Germline CDR1 reads ENHRY; CDR2 reads SYGVKD. V was clipped by 1 base and J by 5 bases, with 18 bases between them. The length of the CDR3 is 17 residues.

This clonotype was recorded many times. The rearrangement uses TRBV5-1 and TRBJ1-1; no clear D gene. Trimming took off 4 bases at V and 1 base at J, with 11 bases between the two ends. CDR3 length: 14 amino acids. The germline gives CDR1 SGHRS, CDR2 YFSETQ. Here the CDR3 reads CASSQRPANTEAFF. For the CDR3, the DNA is TGCGCCAGCAGCCAACGGCCAGCGAACACTGAAGCTTTCTTT.

This clonotype showed up many times. The germline gene is not matched at one end of the junction; a read error may be the cause. The chain combines TRBV5-1 with TRBJ1-4; D is perhaps TRBD1 (5 bases). The V gene's germline CDR1 is SGHRS and CDR2 YFSETQ. This CDR3 has 13 amino acids. As DNA, the CDR3 is TGCGCCAGCAGTCCGGACGGGGGGGAAAAGCTGTTTTTT. It specifies CASSPDGGEKLFF.

The sample holds many counts of this clonotype. This chain uses TRBV19 with TRBJ2-7, with 9 bases fitting TRBD1. Germline CDR1 and CDR2: LNHDA and SQIVND (reference sequence). CDR3 length: 13 amino acids. V dropped 9 bases and J dropped 5; count of bases not matched to a gene: 8. The CDR3 nucleotides read TGTGCCAGCTCGGGACAGGGTGGTCACGAGCAGTACTTC. Translated, it gives CASSGQGGHEQYF.

This clonotype was counted many times. The J gene is TRBJ2-1, the V gene TRBV10-1; TRBD2 matches at 8 bases. The germline CDR1 and CDR2 sequences are WNHNN and SYGVQD (reference sequence). The length of the CDR3 is 15 residues. V dropped 0 bases and J dropped 4; count of bases not matched to a gene: 2. CDR3 in DNA: TGCGCCAGCAGTGAGTCGACTAGCGCTTACAATGAGCAGTTCTTC. Protein sequence: CASSESTSAYNEQFF.

This clonotype was counted ten times or more. The chain's CDR3 is CAISGGAEGYTF. As DNA, the CDR3 is TGTGCCATCAGTGGGGGGGCAGAGGGCTACACCTTC. J is TRBJ1-2 and V is TRBV10-3; possibly TRBD1 for D (6 bases). This CDR3 region has 12 residues. Germline values: CDR1 ENHRY, CDR2 SYGVKD. Trimming pared 4 bases from V and 8 bases from J, leaving 11 bases between.

The chain couples TRBV7-9 to TRBJ2-7; 10 nucleotides agree with TRBD1. CDR3 size: 16 residues. Trimming cost V 5 bases and J 3 bases; bases outside gene matches: 10. Per germline, CDR1 SEHNR and CDR2 FQNEAQ (reference sequence). DNA for the CDR3: TGTGCCAGCAGCCCCCGGACAGGGGGGACCTACTACGAGCAGTACTTC. This encodes CASSPRTGGTYYEQYF.

This clonotype was counted ten times or more. The chain employs TRBV5-1 and TRBJ2-3, with D uncertain. Deletions cut 0 bases from V and 3 bases from J, with 11 bases between. The CDR3 contains 15 residues. CDR1 and CDR2 (germline): SGHRS, YFSETQ. CDR3: CASSLASTFTDTQYF. The CDR3 DNA sequence: TGCGCCAGCAGCTTGGCCTCGACTTTTACAGATACGCAGTATTTT.

This clonotype came up many times. V usage is TRBV3-1 and J usage is TRBJ2-7, with 11 bases aligning to TRBD1. Germline CDR1 is LGHDT and CDR2 is YNNKEL (reference sequence). The CDR3 runs 14 residues. The J segment lost 6 bases and the V segment lost 1 base, leaving 2 bases of the junction unmatched. The CDR3 spells CASSQGTGGAEQYF. In nucleotides, the CDR3 is TGTGCCAGCAGCCAAGGGACAGGGGGCGCCGAGCAGTACTTC.

This sequence joins TRBV20-1 and TRBJ2-1; TRBD2 agrees at 12 bases. This CDR3 region has 16 residues. CDR1 and CDR2 (germline): DFQATT, SNEGSKA (reference sequence). The J segment lost 3 bases and the V segment lost 3 bases, leaving 6 bases of the junction unmatched. The DNA for the CDR3 is TGCAGTGCTAGTCCCCTAGCGGGAGGGGACTACAATGAGCAGTTCTTC. Amino acids: CSASPLAGGDYNEQFF.

This clonotype has at least ten counts. This chain connects TRBV29-1 to TRBJ1-2; 9 bases line up with TRBD1. The V gene's germline CDR1 is SQVTM and CDR2 ANQGSEA. With 7 bases clipped from V and 5 bases from J, the junction kept 5 bases outside the gene matches. The CDR3 is 12 amino acids. CDR3 bases: TGCAGCGCGAGGGGGACAGGGTATGGCTACACCTTC. Translated: CSARGTGYGYTF. Complete variable domain (other parts from reference TRBV29-1 and TRBJ1-2): SAVISQKPSRDICQRGTSLTIQCQVDSQVTMMFWYRQQPGQSLTLIATANQGSEATYESGFVIDKFPISRPNLTFSTLTVSNMSPEDSSIYLCSARGTGYGYTFGSGTRLTVV.

This clonotype was counted at least ten times. This chain joins TRBV3-1 and TRBJ2-5; the match to TRBD1 covers 8 bases. V was clipped by 3 bases and J by 7 bases; unmatched bases: 4. Looked up from germline, CDR1 is LGHDT and CDR2 is YNNKEL (reference sequence). The CDR3 spans 13 residues. The CDR3 sequence: CASSQEQGVTQYF. CDR3 DNA: TGTGCCAGCAGCCAGGAACAGGGGGTGACCCAGTACTTC.

This clonotype was counted at least ten times. V is TRBV6-5 and J is TRBJ2-5, with 12 positions matching TRBD2. Germline loops: CDR1 MNHEY, CDR2 SVGAGI. The junction had 6 bases not matched to a gene; V was cut back by 0 bases and J by 4 bases. The CDR3 totals 17 residues. This chain's CDR3 is CASSYSKASGRGETQYF. CDR3 coding DNA: TGTGCCAGCAGTTACTCGAAGGCTAGCGGGAGGGGAGAGACCCAGTACTTC.

At least ten counts were recorded for this clonotype. The V call is TRBV19, the J call TRBJ2-1; D is ambiguous. Looked up from germline, CDR1 is LNHDA and CDR2 is SQIVND (reference sequence). V was trimmed by 1 base and J by 5 bases, leaving 9 bases between them. The CDR3 spans 14 residues. The CDR3 nucleotides read TGTGCCAGTAGTATAGTGGCCCCCAACAATGAGCAGTTCTTC. Translating it yields CASSIVAPNNEQFF.